The sequence of this T cell receptor beta chain was determined in a study of blood T cell repertoires in COVID-19. TCRdb keeps only in-frame clones here, not all; method: immunoSEQ multiplex PCR. The sample has roughly 230,000 clones; 70% to 90% are singletons. One Seattle source followed patients from active infection through their disease course. This CDR3 contains 16 residues. The J segment lost 4 bases and the V segment lost 4 bases, leaving 4 bases of the junction unmatched. The germline gives CDR1 SGHRS, CDR2 YFSETQ. The receptor's source is a man aged 50-60 years with COVID-19, enrolled during active disease. Input material: peripheral blood. The chain is built from TRBV5-1 and TRBJ2-3; 15 bases line up with TRBD2. The CDR3, as DNA: TGCGCCAGCAGCACAAGGACTAGCGGGGGGGCAGATACGCAGTATTTT. The encoded protein is CASSTRTSGGADTQYF.